This TCR beta chain emerged from a study of blood T cell repertoires in COVID-19. V was pared by 0 bases and J by 0 bases, with 9 bases between. The V gene's germline CDR1 is SGHRS and CDR2 YFSETQ. The CDR3 covers 16 residues. In the original processing: By means of reference gene primer amplification, nucleated cell counts were estimated. Generated by immunoSEQ multiplex PCR, the TCRdb table keeps only in-frame clones and is missing some. The V and J calls and clone size are taken from that table; D and trimming were inferred from the DNA. Counted here are 310,000 or so clones, around 91% occurring once; the ten biggest clones make up 1.7%. Participant-given clinical history determined each cohort assignment.

The rearrangement joins TRBV5-1 to TRBJ1-4; D is undetermined. This receptor was taken from a woman aged 18 to 35 with acute COVID-19. The sample consisted of PBMCs or T cells enriched from blood (not recorded which). In DNA form, the CDR3 reads TGCGCCAGCAGCTTGGCAGGATCAACAACTAATGAAAAACTGTTTTTT. Protein: CASSLAGSTTNEKLFF.